Shown below are 13 T cell receptor beta chains from a single sample sequenced in a study of blood T cell repertoires in COVID-19. Only in-frame clones appear in the TCRdb table, and some are missing; sequencing was by immunoSEQ multiplex PCR. The sample lists roughly 220,000 clones, more than 75% occurring once. Sequencing was carried out using peripheral blood. The source of these receptors is a man older than 75 with acute or convalescent COVID-19.

The chain has TRBV10-3 and TRBJ2-1, with 12 bases lining up with TRBD2. Trimming removed 4 bases from V and 3 bases from J; junction bases left unmatched: 10. Looked up from germline, CDR1 is ENHRY and CDR2 is SYGVKD. The CDR3 runs 18 residues. The CDR3 nucleotides read TGTGCCATCAGTGGGGTGACTAGCGGGAGCCCTTACTACAATGAGCAGTTCTTC. Residues: CAISGVTSGSPYYNEQFF.

This clone was observed a few times. The V and J genes are TRBV19 and TRBJ1-5; the D gene is possibly TRBD1 (5 bases). Trimming stripped 1 base from V and 0 bases from J, with 7 bases between. CDR1 is LNHDA and CDR2 is SQIVND in the germline V gene (reference sequence). This CDR3 contains 15 residues. CDR3 residues: CASSIGTLSNQPQHF. The CDR3, as DNA: TGTGCCAGTAGTATAGGGACACTTAGCAATCAGCCCCAGCATTTT.

The sample holds a few counts of this clone. The rearrangement uses TRBV12-5 and TRBJ2-1; 14 positions match TRBD2. Germline CDR1 is LGHNT and CDR2 is FRNRAP. The CDR3 sequence is 16 residues long. J lost 5 bases, V lost 4 bases, and 4 bases had no gene match. The CDR3 region is CASGSRLAGGDNEQFF. The CDR3 DNA follows: TGTGCTAGTGGTTCTAGACTAGCGGGAGGGGACAATGAGCAGTTCTTC.

The V gene is TRBV29-1, the J gene TRBJ2-1; D uncertain. V lost 4 bases, J lost 3 bases, and 4 bases lay in between. The CDR3 is 11 residues long. Germline CDR1 reads SQVTM; CDR2 reads ANQGSEA. CDR3 protein: CSVGVYNEQFF. The CDR3 DNA reads as TGCAGCGTTGGCGTCTACAATGAGCAGTTCTTC.

As concerns this clone: One junction end does not reproduce the germline sequence, and a read error may be involved. This chain joins TRBV7-9 and TRBJ1-4, with no clear D. CDR1 SEHNR and CDR2 FQNEAQ come from the germline V gene (reference sequence). CDR3 length equals 16 residues. The CDR3 coding sequence is TGTGCCAGCAGCCTAGCAGGCAGCGCAACTAATGAAAAACTGTTTTTT. This sequence encodes CASSLAGSATNEKLFF.

The chain carries TRBV19 and TRBJ1-2; TRBD1 matches 9 bases. V was pared by 6 bases and J by 8 bases, with 10 bases of the junction left unmatched. The V gene's germline CDR1 is LNHDA and CDR2 SQIVND (reference sequence). This CDR3 has 14 residues. The CDR3 DNA sequence: TGTGCCAGTAGCCGGGACAGGGTTAAGGGAGGCTACACCTTC. It specifies CASSRDRVKGGYTF.

The V call is TRBV6-6, the J call TRBJ2-7; possible D gene TRBD1, 5 bases. The germline gives CDR1 MNHNY, CDR2 SVGAGI (reference sequence). Trimming shortened V by 6 bases and J by 5 bases, and 14 bases separated the two germline ends. This CDR3 contains 13 residues. DNA of the CDR3: TGTGCCAGCAGCTGGGGCAGGGTCAACGAGCAGTACGTC. This gives the protein CASSWGRVNEQYV.

The chain carries TRBV7-8 and TRBJ2-3, with D perhaps TRBD2 (6 bases). The germline CDR1 and CDR2 sequences are SGHVS and FQNEAQ. The CDR3 totals 14 residues. V was trimmed by 5 bases and J by 2 bases, leaving 11 bases between them. The CDR3 sequence: CASSKRETTDTQYF. CDR3 nucleotide sequence: TGTGCCAGCAGCAAACGGGAGACCACAGATACGCAGTATTTT. The full variable domain, with the rest looked up from reference TRBV7-8 and TRBJ2-3, is GAGVSQSPRYKVAKRGQDVALRCDPISGHVSLFWYQQALGQGPEFLTYFQNEAQLDKSGLPSDRFFAERPEGSVSTLKIQRTQQEDSAVYLCASSKRETTDTQYFGPGTRLTVL.

This clone was recorded once. Other DNA sequences in the same sample also yield this CDR3. The CDR3 loop is CASSFSGSYEQYF. The DNA of the CDR3 is TGTGCCAGCAGTTTCTCCGGCTCCTACGAGCAGTACTTC. V and J are TRBV27 and TRBJ2-7; D is unresolved. CDR1 and CDR2 (germline): MNHEY, SMNVEV (reference sequence). The ends were cut back, 3 bases at V and 0 bases at J, with 6 bases in the middle. CDR3 length: 13 residues.

The chain links TRBV20-1 to TRBJ1-2, with D possibly matching TRBD1 (6 bases). The CDR3 covers 13 residues. Germline loops: CDR1 DFQATT, CDR2 SNEGSKA (reference sequence). Trimming removed 3 bases at V and 8 bases at J, with 16 bases between. CDR3 DNA: TGCAGTGCTAGTGGGGGCCCCGAGGAAGGCTACACCTTC. This codes for CSASGGPEEGYTF.

The chain uses TRBV24-1 and TRBJ1-5, with TRBD1 as a possible D gene (5 bases). There are 13 residues in the CDR3. V lost 7 bases, J lost 7 bases, and 13 bases lay in between. Germline-derived CDR1 and CDR2 are KGHDR and SFDVKD. The CDR3 nucleotides read TGTGCCACCAGCGACGGAGGGGCGCAGCCCCAGCATTTT. Translating gives CATSDGGAQPQHF.

The V gene is TRBV21-1, the J gene TRBJ2-7; the DNA was not compared with TRBD1, the D call given in the table. TRBV21-1 counts as a pseudogene. The CDR3 has 12 amino acids. The CDR3 region is CASSKDSYEQYV. Here the CDR3 DNA reads TGTGCCAGCAGCAAGGACAGCTACGAGCAGTACGTC.

The chain joins TRBV4-3 to TRBJ2-5; 12 nucleotides agree with TRBD1. CDR3 length: 18 residues. CDR1 is LGHNA and CDR2 is YSLEER in the germline V gene. V lost 0 bases and J lost 5; bases outside the gene matches: 10. The CDR3 loop reads CASSQEVWGTGGEETQYF. DNA for the CDR3: TGCGCCAGCAGCCAAGAGGTTTGGGGGACAGGGGGCGAGGAGACCCAGTACTTC.